These T cell receptor beta chains were read from a single sample in a study of cytomegalovirus exposure and HLA in healthy donors. Some clones are missing from TCRdb's copy, which holds only in-frame ones; the method was immunoSEQ multiplex PCR. The sample includes 140,000 or so clones, over 60% seen only once; the top ten take approximately 2%. Sequencing was performed on PBMCs. Every receptor here comes from a man aged 40-50 years in good health and CMV-seronegative. Each CDR3 is given with its conserved first and last residue. The order of the fields is V gene, J gene, clone size, D gene, CDR3 protein, CDR3 DNA. The D gene is left open where the match is weak. The size field is filled for only some rows; it gives once, few, many or a size class.

>TRBV27|TRBJ2-7|.|TRBD2
CASSLRAQGLAGAPDEQYF
TGTGCCAGCAGTTTACGGGCACAGGGACTAGCGGGGGCCCCCGACGAGCAGTACTTC
>TRBV10-3|TRBJ1-5|.|.
CAISVGDQPQHF
TGTGCCATCAGTGTAGGAGATCAGCCCCAGCATTTT
>TRBV5-1|TRBJ1-1|.|TRBD1
CASSWGDSTEAFF
TGCGCCAGCAGCTGGGGGGACAGTACTGAAGCTTTCTTT
>TRBV6-5|TRBJ2-5|.|TRBD1
CASSPGTEAQETQYF
TGTGCCAGCAGTCCAGGGACAGAGGCGCAAGAGACCCAGTACTTC
>TRBV7-6|TRBJ1-5|.|TRBD1
CASSLDRDGYQPQHF
TGTGCCAGCAGCCTAGACAGGGACGGGTATCAGCCCCAGCATTTT
>TRBV5-1|TRBJ1-1|.|.
CASSLSAEGNTEAFF
TGCGCCAGCAGCTTGTCGGCAGAGGGGAACACTGAAGCTTTCTTT
>TRBV7-9|TRBJ1-4|.|TRBD1
CASSFRGQGAQNEKLFF
TGTGCCAGCAGCTTCCGGGGACAGGGGGCTCAAAATGAAAAACTGTTTTTT
>TRBV14|TRBJ1-1|.|TRBD1
CASSQGQGTTEAFF
TGTGCCAGCAGCCAGGGACAGGGAACCACTGAAGCTTTCTTT
>TRBV5-1|TRBJ1-5|.|.
CASSLDGSNQPQHF
TGCGCCAGCAGCTTGGACGGTAGCAATCAGCCCCAGCATTTT
>TRBV5-1|TRBJ2-1|.|.
CASSPVVSPEQFF
TGCGCCAGCAGCCCGGTGGTGTCCCCTGAGCAGTTCTTC
>TRBV6-5|TRBJ1-1|few|.
CASSYSRRVSQTEAFF
TGTGCCAGCAGTTACTCGAGGAGGGTTTCCCAGACTGAAGCTTTCTTT
>TRBV25-1|TRBJ1-1|.|TRBD1
CASREGAATEAFF
TGTGCCAGCAGAGAGGGGGCCGCGACTGAAGCTTTCTTT
>TRBV6-5|TRBJ1-2|.|TRBD1
CASSGDRQGAPGYTF
TGTGCCAGCAGTGGGGATAGACAGGGGGCGCCTGGCTACACCTTC
>TRBV4-1|TRBJ1-5|.|.
CASSQGTDYNQPQNF
TGCGCCAGCAGCCAAGGGACAGATTACAATCAGCCCCAGAATTTT
>TRBV30|TRBJ2-7|.|.
CAWSVASYEQYF
TGTGCCTGGAGTGTAGCATCATACGAGCAGTACTTC
>TRBV28|TRBJ2-7|.|.
CASSLGSDSYEQYF
TGTGCCAGCAGTTTAGGGAGTGATTCCTACGAGCAGTACTTC
>TRBV6-6|TRBJ1-2|.|TRBD1
CASSYSGQGYGYTF
TGTGCCAGCAGTTACTCGGGACAGGGATATGGCTACACCTTC
>TRBV27|TRBJ2-3|.|.
CASSLEDSTDTQYF
TGTGCCAGCAGTTTAGAGGATAGCACAGATACGCAGTATTTT
>TRBV29-1|TRBJ2-1|.|TRBD1
CSVVRDRGPNEQFF
TGCAGCGTTGTTAGGGACAGGGGGCCCAATGAGCAGTTCTTC
>TRBV9|TRBJ2-7|.|.
CASSVSGVSYEQYF
TGTGCCAGCAGCGTATCCGGAGTTTCCTACGAGCAGTACTTC
>TRBV13|TRBJ2-7|.|.
CASSPRDFYEQYF
TGTGCCAGCAGCCCCCGGGACTTCTACGAGCAGTACTTC
>TRBV7-2|TRBJ2-3|.|TRBD2
CASSFTSATFTDTQYF
TGTGCCAGCAGCTTTACTAGCGCCACCTTCACAGATACGCAGTATTTT
>TRBV6-5|TRBJ1-1|.|.
CASSYPTAGEAFF
TGTGCCAGCAGTTACCCGACCGCCGGGGAGGCTTTCTTT
>TRBV7-2|TRBJ1-5|.|.
CASSLWGGAGNQPQHF
TGTGCCAGCAGCTTATGGGGGGGCGCGGGCAATCAGCCCCAGCATTTT
>TRBV18|TRBJ1-5|.|.
CASSPRQNGEGTQHF
TGTGCCAGCTCACCCAGACAGAACGGGGAGGGGACCCAGCATTTT
>TRBV28|TRBJ2-3|.|TRBD2
CASSLAGDIDTQYF
TGTGCCAGCAGTTTAGCGGGAGATATAGATACGCAGTATTTT
>TRBV7-9|TRBJ2-2|.|.
CASSLAVSGANTGELFF
TGTGCCAGCAGCTTAGCGGTCAGCGGAGCGAACACCGGGGAGCTGTTTTTT
>TRBV5-1|TRBJ1-2|.|.
CASSGSLEGYTF
TGCGCCAGCAGCGGATCGTTGGAGGGCTACACCTTC
>TRBV6-5|TRBJ2-2|.|TRBD1
CASSRDRELVGELFF
TGTGCCAGCAGCCGGGACAGGGAGCTGGTCGGGGAGCTGTTTTTT
>TRBV7-9|TRBJ2-5|.|.
CASSPGGFQETQYF
TGTGCCAGCAGCCCAGGAGGTTTCCAAGAGACCCAGTACTTC
>TRBV7-2|TRBJ2-1|few|TRBD2
CASSPRLAGGGEQFF
TGTGCCAGCAGCCCACGACTAGCGGGAGGGGGGGAGCAGTTCTTC
>TRBV10-1|TRBJ2-1|.|.
CASSESKGTPINEQFF
TGCGCCAGCAGTGAGTCTAAGGGGACTCCCATCAATGAGCAGTTCTTC
>TRBV9|TRBJ1-1|.|TRBD1
CASSARTGANTEAFF
TGTGCCAGCAGCGCTCGGACAGGGGCGAACACTGAAGCTTTCTTT
>TRBV7-2|TRBJ2-7|.|.
CASSPDMAVEQYF
TGTGCCAGCAGCCCAGACATGGCAGTCGAGCAGTACTTC
>TRBV7-2|TRBJ2-7|few|.
CASSSSAGLSYEQYF
TGTGCCAGCAGCTCCTCCGCGGGTCTCTCCTACGAGCAGTACTTC
>TRBV30|TRBJ1-1|.|.
CAWSVHRNTEAFF
TGTGCCTGGAGTGTACACAGGAACACTGAAGCTTTCTTT
>TRBV6-6|TRBJ1-5|.|.
CASSYGVGRGQPQHF
TGTGCCAGCAGTTACGGAGTTGGGCGGGGTCAGCCCCAGCATTTT
>TRBV2|TRBJ1-2|.|TRBD1
CASSEGQGAFYGYTF
TGTGCCAGCAGCGAGGGACAGGGGGCTTTCTATGGCTACACCTTC
>TRBV9|TRBJ1-2|.|.
CASSVGLAGNYGYTF
TGTGCCAGCAGCGTAGGTCTGGCAGGGAACTATGGCTACACCTTC
>TRBV5-1|TRBJ1-4|few|.
CASSLEQKNEKLFF
TGCGCCAGCAGCTTGGAACAGAAGAATGAAAAACTGTTTTTT
>TRBV7-9|TRBJ2-3|once|.
CASSFSRGTDTQYF
TGTGCCAGCAGCTTCAGCAGGGGCACAGATACGCAGTATTTT
>TRBV6-5|TRBJ2-5|.|TRBD2
CASSYSLAGVETQYF
TGTGCCAGCAGTTACTCGCTAGCGGGTGTAGAGACCCAGTACTTC
>TRBV25-1|TRBJ2-7|.|.
CASSQQGHEQYF
TGTGCCAGCAGTCAACAGGGTCACGAGCAGTACTTC
>TRBV6-5|TRBJ2-7|few|TRBD1
CASSPGQDSYEQYF
TGTGCCAGCAGTCCAGGACAGGACTCCTACGAGCAGTACTTC
>TRBV2|TRBJ2-5|few|TRBD2
CASSVAGGLETQYF
TGTGCCAGCAGTGTAGCGGGGGGGCTAGAGACCCAGTACTTC
>TRBV30|TRBJ1-2|.|TRBD1
CAWSAGQGYGYTF
TGTGCCTGGAGCGCCGGACAGGGCTATGGCTACACCTTC